The rows below give T cell receptor beta chains drawn from one sample of a study of T cells after yellow fever vaccination. TCRdb called the 5' RACE reads again in MiXCR, with one record for every CDR3 protein. In the table there are over 45,000 distinct CDR3 sequences, around 6.9% of which are singletons. The sequences come from CD8+ T cells sorted from PBMCs, collected on the day of the first yellow fever vaccination. Receptors originate from a young man who received the YFV17D yellow fever vaccine. CDR3s include the opening cysteine and the closing phenylalanine or tryptophan. A D gene is named only where the DNA matches it firmly. Not every row has a clone size; where given, it reads once, few, many or a size class.

15	many	NA	TRBV6-5	TRBJ1-4	TGTGCCAGCAGTTACTCCGGAGCCAGTGGTGAAAAACTGTTTTTT	CASSYSGASGEKLFF
13	few	NA	TRBV29-1	TRBJ2-7	TGCAGCGTTGAAGGGAGGACCGACTACGAGCAGTACTTC	CSVEGRTDYEQYF
13	many	NA	TRBV11-2	TRBJ1-1	TGTGCCAGCAGCTCGGACGGGAACACTGAAGCTTTCTTT	CASSSDGNTEAFF
18	few	TRBD2	TRBV5-6	TRBJ2-1	TGTGCCAGCAGCTTAGGACTAGCGGGGGGGCCATGGAGGGATGAGCAGTTCTTC	CASSLGLAGGPWRDEQFF
16	NA	TRBD1	TRBV7-9	TRBJ2-5	TGTGCCAGCGGCCGCCGGGACAGGGGTTTAGAAGAGACCCAGTACTTC	CASGRRDRGLEETQYF
13	many	NA	TRBV28	TRBJ1-5	TGTGCCAGCAGCCCAACGGGGAATCAGCCCCAGCATTTT	CASSPTGNQPQHF
14	few	TRBD1	TRBV28	TRBJ2-7	TGTGCCAGCAGTTTGGACAGGGAACCCTACGAGCAGTACTTC	CASSLDREPYEQYF
14	many	TRBD2	TRBV7-6	TRBJ2-1	TGTGCCAGCAGCTTAGGCGGACTAGCTGGTGAGCAGTTCTTC	CASSLGGLAGEQFF
19	few	TRBD2	TRBV2	TRBJ2-3	TGTGCCAGCAGAAGAGGAGCAGGCCAGGCTAGCGGGGAAGGGGATACGCAGTATTTT	CASRRGAGQASGEGDTQYF
16	NA	NA	TRBV7-6	TRBJ1-4	TGTGCCAGCAGCTTAGGCAGGTCTGCAACTAATGAAAAACTGTTTTTT	CASSLGRSATNEKLFF
16	many	NA	TRBV20-1	TRBJ2-3	TGCAGTGCTAGAGATGTGGGGGGTCGGGGCGCAGATACGCAGTATTTT	CSARDVGGRGADTQYF
14	NA	NA	TRBV4-2	TRBJ2-1	TGTGCCAGCAGCCCCGAGGGACTCTACAATGAGCAGTTCTTC	CASSPEGLYNEQFF
12	many	TRBD1	TRBV7-6	TRBJ2-4	TGTGCCAGCAGCTCGGGGACAGGCATTCAGTACTTC	CASSSGTGIQYF
14	few	NA	TRBV5-4	TRBJ2-5	TGTGCCAGCAGCTTGTTCGATCGACAAGAGACCCAGTACTTC	CASSLFDRQETQYF
13	many	NA	TRBV10-2	TRBJ1-2	TGCGCCAGCGACCCGGGCCTAGGGGACGGCTACACCTTC	CASDPGLGDGYTF
13	many	NA	TRBV29-1	TRBJ2-3	TGCAGCGTTGTAAGGGGGAGCACAGATACGCAGTATTTT	CSVVRGSTDTQYF
13	NA	NA	TRBV27	TRBJ1-5	TGTGCCAGCAGTTTTCTTGGGGCTCAGCCCCAGCATTTT	CASSFLGAQPQHF
15	few	NA	TRBV7-8	TRBJ2-1	TGTGCCAGCAGCCAAACCGGGACACTCTACAATGAGCAGTTCTTC	CASSQTGTLYNEQFF
13	few	NA	TRBV12-3/TRBV12-4	TRBJ2-1	TGTGCCAGCAGTTTGGGCAGTCTCAATGAGCAGTTCTTC	CASSLGSLNEQFF
16	many	NA	TRBV6-5	TRBJ2-2	TGTGCCAGCAGTTACTCCGGGGCTCTGAACACCGGGGAGCTGTTTTTT	CASSYSGALNTGELFF
16	NA	TRBD2	TRBV29-1	TRBJ2-3	TGCAGCGTTGAAGTTAGCGGGGGGGCCCCGAGAGATACGCAGTATTTT	CSVEVSGGAPRDTQYF
13	NA	NA	TRBV6-1	TRBJ1-1	TGTGCCAGCAGTGTGGGGGCTCGGGATGAAGCTTTCTTT	CASSVGARDEAFF
15	NA	NA	TRBV11-2	TRBJ2-2	TGTGCCAGCAGCTCGAACAGGGATTACACCGGGGAGCTGTTTTTT	CASSSNRDYTGELFF
16	NA	TRBD2	TRBV5-1	TRBJ2-3	TGCGCCAGCAGCTCCGAAAGCGGGGGACCCACAGATACGCAGTATTTT	CASSSESGGPTDTQYF
13	few	TRBD1	TRBV29-1	TRBJ2-3	TGCAGCGGGACAGGGGCCACCACAGATACGCAGTATTTT	CSGTGATTDTQYF
17	many	TRBD2	TRBV6-2/TRBV6-3	TRBJ2-3	TGTGCCAGCAGTTCTAAGGAGGCGGGGGAGAGCACAGATACGCAGTATTTT	CASSSKEAGESTDTQYF
16	NA	TRBD2	TRBV20-1	TRBJ2-1	TGCAGTGCTAGAAATAGTGGGACTAGTACCTACAATGAGCAGTTCTTC	CSARNSGTSTYNEQFF
15	few	NA	TRBV4-3	TRBJ2-2	TGCGCCAGCAGCCAGGCTAGCTCGAACACCGGGGAGCTGTTTTTT	CASSQASSNTGELFF
18	NA	TRBD1	TRBV11-2	TRBJ2-2	TGTGCCAGCAGCTTTCCCGGGACAGGGGGCGCAGTTGGCGGGGAGCTGTTTTTT	CASSFPGTGGAVGGELFF
13	few	NA	TRBV12-3/TRBV12-4	TRBJ1-1	TGTGCCAGCAGTTTGGGCCAGGGTATTGAAGCTTTCTTT	CASSLGQGIEAFF
13	many	TRBD2	TRBV12-3/TRBV12-4	TRBJ2-7	TGTGCCAGCAGTATTGGGGGAGGGTACGAGCAGTACTTC	CASSIGGGYEQYF
15	few	NA	TRBV4-2	TRBJ2-1	TGTGCCAGCAGCCAATTCCGGGGGCCGTACAATGAGCAGTTCTTC	CASSQFRGPYNEQFF
15	few	NA	TRBV19	TRBJ1-2	TGTGCCAGTAGGACCGTACATGCAGCTAACTATGGCTACACCTTC	CASRTVHAANYGYTF
17	few	TRBD1	TRBV11-2	TRBJ1-5	TGTGCCAGCAGCTTAAATGGACAGGGGAATAGCAATCAGCCCCAGCATTTT	CASSLNGQGNSNQPQHF
14	many	TRBD1	TRBV4-1	TRBJ2-7	TGCGCCAGCAGCCCGGGACAGGGATCCTACGAGCAGTACTTC	CASSPGQGSYEQYF
14	few	NA	TRBV7-2	TRBJ1-5	TGTGCCAGCAGCTTCGTGGGGATTCGGGAGCCCCAGCATTTT	CASSFVGIREPQHF
16	NA	NA	TRBV18	TRBJ1-1	TGTGCCAGCTCGCCTAACGATGGGGGCAGAAACACTGAAGCTTTCTTT	CASSPNDGGRNTEAFF
13	many	TRBD2	TRBV10-3	TRBJ2-1	TGTGCCACAAAGCAAGCTAGCGGGAATGAGCAGTTCTTC	CATKQASGNEQFF
15	NA	TRBD1	TRBV2	TRBJ1-6	TGTGCCAGCAGTCGGCGGACAGGGGTTAATTCACCCCTCCACTTT	CASSRRTGVNSPLHF
17	few	TRBD2	TRBV6-1	TRBJ2-2	TGTGCCAGCAGCCCGACTAGCGGGGGGCGGTACACCGGGGAGCTGTTTTTT	CASSPTSGGRYTGELFF
13	NA	NA	TRBV7-9	TRBJ2-3	TGTGCCAGCAGGCCAGGTGGGGCAGATACGCAGTATTTT	CASRPGGADTQYF
17	few	TRBD2	TRBV20-1	TRBJ2-1	TGCAGTGCTAGAGATGAAGCTTCGCGGGGGGGCAGGAATGAGCAGTTCTTC	CSARDEASRGGRNEQFF
13	few	NA	TRBV7-9	TRBJ1-1	TGTGCCAGCAGCCGGCGCGCCTTAGAGGGAGCTTTCTTT	CASSRRALEGAFF
15	many	TRBD2	TRBV5-1	TRBJ2-1	TGCGCCAGCAGCTTTGGTCTAGCGGATTACAATGAGCAGTTCTTC	CASSFGLADYNEQFF
15	once	NA	TRBV27	TRBJ1-5	TGTGCCAGCAGTTTGGGGGCGGATAGCACTCAGCCCCAGCATTTT	CASSLGADSTQPQHF